This TCR beta chain is from a study of shared clonotypes between healthy human individuals. Study results and caveats: Generally, estimated richness proved larger in naive subsets than it did in memory subsets.

This CDR3 region has 14 residues. Germline CDR1 reads SGHDN; CDR2 reads FVKESK. Trimming took off 2 bases at V and 5 bases at J, with 13 bases between the two ends. This clone was picked up one time. Its specificity is unknown. Sequencing was performed with immunoSEQ multiplex PCR; in TCRdb, only in-frame clones are kept and a portion is missing. The sample consists of 2 million to 2.5 million clones, approximately 95% of them appearing once. The sequenced sample consisted of naive CD4+ T cells from PBMCs. Subset of the sample: CD45RA+ positively selected. The V gene is TRBV14, the J gene TRBJ2-7; either TRBD1 or TRBD2 may fit D (5 bases each). The TCR originated in a man in his late teens or twenties in good health. Some clones in this sample may be carry-over from other donors' samples. CDR3 protein: CASSQFRGAHEQYF. CDR3 in DNA: TGTGCCAGCAGCCAATTCCGGGGCGCCCACGAGCAGTACTTC.